The 26 T cell receptor beta chains presented below share a single source sample, sequenced in a study of CD8 T cell repertoires and HIV-1 epitope variants. Clones were read by immunoSEQ multiplex PCR, and TCRdb kept only the in-frame ones, dropping some. This table holds 80,000 to 95,000 clones, around 67% found once. Material for sequencing was uncultured baseline CD8+ T cells from peripheral blood mononuclear cells (PBMCs). The receptors here all came from a male donor with HIV.

The chain recombines TRBV27 with TRBJ1-1; D call uncertain. This CDR3 contains 15 residues. CDR1 is MNHEY, CDR2 SMNVEV, per germline (reference sequence). Trimming shortened V by 7 bases and J by 7 bases, and 22 bases separated the two germline ends. The CDR3: CASNFRASSALEAFF. CDR3 bases: TGTGCCAGCAACTTCCGGGCCTCATCTGCCCTTGAAGCTTTCTTT.

The V gene is TRBV6-1, the J gene TRBJ1-5; D might be TRBD1 (5 bases). The V gene's germline CDR1 is MNHNS and CDR2 SASEGT. Trimming took 8 bases from V and 4 from J, leaving 12 bases between them. The CDR3 is 13 amino acids. The CDR3 is CASFDGGNQPQHF. For the CDR3, the DNA is TGTGCCAGCTTTGACGGGGGGAATCAGCCCCAGCATTTT.

This chain links TRBV19 with TRBJ2-5; D ambiguous. V lost 3 bases and J 3 bases, leaving 8 bases between the germline ends. Germline lookup yields CDR1 LNHDA and CDR2 SQIVND (reference sequence). The CDR3 has 13 amino acids. The CDR3 sequence: CASSISEEETQYF. The CDR3 bases are TGTGCCAGTAGTATCTCTGAAGAAGAGACCCAGTACTTC.

The chain links TRBV9 to TRBJ2-1; 11 bases agree with TRBD2. The CDR3 loop spans 17 amino acids. J was trimmed by 1 base and V by 0 bases; bases with no gene match: 3. Germline CDR1 reads SGDLS; CDR2 reads YYNGEE. In DNA, the CDR3 is TGTGCCAGCAGCGTAGAACTAGCGGGAGTTTCCTACAATGAGCAGTTCTTC. Amino acid sequence: CASSVELAGVSYNEQFF.

The genes are TRBV18 and TRBJ2-4; a weak D match, TRBD1 (5 bases). The CDR3 totals 14 residues. V shed 0 bases and J shed 6 bases, with 9 bases lying between them. The V gene's germline CDR1 is KGHSH and CDR2 LQKENI. This CDR3 is CASSPPFRVNIQYF. CDR3 nucleotide sequence: TGTGCCAGCTCACCACCGTTCAGGGTAAACATTCAGTACTTC.

This clone showed up just a few times. The J gene is TRBJ2-5, the V gene TRBV10-3, with 7 bases lining up with TRBD2. With 0 bases clipped from V and 4 bases from J, the junction kept 5 bases outside the gene matches. The CDR3 sequence is 15 residues long. Germline CDR1 reads ENHRY; CDR2 reads SYGVKD. CDR3 sequence reads: CAISESVIAGETQYF. CDR3 sequence (DNA): TGTGCCATCAGTGAGTCGGTGATAGCGGGAGAGACCCAGTACTTC.

The J gene is TRBJ2-7, the V gene TRBV5-1, with 10 bases that match TRBD2. Germline CDR1 SGHRS, CDR2 YFSETQ. CDR3 length: 16 residues. Trimming at V came to 7 bases and at J to 5 bases, leaving 15 bases not matched to a gene. The CDR3 protein is CASYHLSGGLPHEQYF. CDR3 nucleotides: TGCGCCAGCTATCACCTTAGCGGGGGGCTTCCCCACGAGCAGTACTTC.

The chain couples TRBV19 to TRBJ2-5; 9 nucleotides agree with TRBD2. This CDR3 has 15 residues. Trimming took 1 base from V and 2 from J; bases not matched to a gene: 2. CDR1 LNHDA and CDR2 SQIVND come from the germline V gene (reference sequence). CDR3: CASSIGLAAQETQYF. The CDR3 bases are TGTGCCAGTAGTATAGGACTAGCGGCACAAGAGACCCAGTACTTC.

The chain recombines TRBV5-4 with TRBJ2-7; a possible D gene is TRBD2 (7 bases). The CDR3 consists of 17 residues. The V gene lost 2 bases and the J gene lost 4 bases, with 22 bases spanning the gap. Germline V gene data show CDR1 as SGHNT and CDR2 as YYREEE (reference sequence). The CDR3 spells CASSLTSTSKGGYEQYF. CDR3 coding DNA: TGTGCCAGCAGCTTAACTAGCACAAGTAAGGGGGGGTACGAGCAGTACTTC.

The chain combines TRBV7-2 with TRBJ1-3; perhaps TRBD1 as D (5 bases). V shed 5 bases and J shed 0 bases, with 17 bases lying between them. The CDR3 is 17 residues long. Per germline, CDR1 SGHTA and CDR2 FQGNSA. For the CDR3, the DNA is TGTGCCAGCAGCAGGGACGGCTATACCTTCTCTGGAAACACCATATATTTT. It encodes CASSRDGYTFSGNTIYF.

The chain carries TRBV19 and TRBJ1-5, with 11 nucleotides matching TRBD1. The germline gives CDR1 LNHDA, CDR2 SQIVND (reference sequence). The CDR3 length is 15 residues. The CDR3: CPPGGDRGVHQPQHF. CDR3 nucleotides: TGTCCACCGGGCGGGGACAGGGGGGTCCATCAGCCCCAGCATTTT.

The V gene is TRBV5-4, the J gene TRBJ2-2; 7 bases map to TRBD1. Trimming took 3 bases from V and 1 from J; bases not matched to a gene: 6. The CDR3 runs to 16 residues. Germline V lookup: CDR1 SGHNT, CDR2 YYREEE (reference sequence). In DNA, the CDR3 is TGTGCCAGCAGCTCCCCAGGGGGAAAGAACACCGGGGAGCTGTTTTTT. It translates to CASSSPGGKNTGELFF. The variable domain in full, with the rest retrieved from reference TRBV5-4 and TRBJ2-2, is ETGVTQSPTHLIKTRGQQVTLRCSSQSGHNTVSWYQQALGQGPQFIFQYYREEENGRGNFPPRFSGLQFPNYSSELNVNALELDDSALYLCASSSPGGKNTGELFFGEGSRLTVL.

This clone was picked up a small number of times. The junction departs from germline at one end; a sequencing error may be responsible. The chain recombines TRBV7-7 with TRBJ2-1; 10 nucleotides match TRBD2. This CDR3 region has 14 residues. Looked up from germline, CDR1 is SSHAT and CDR2 is FNYEAQ (reference sequence). The CDR3 DNA reads as TGTGCTAGCAGCGTGACTAGCGGGCACAATGAGCAGTTCTTC. Amino acid sequence: CASSVTSGHNEQFF.

This chain connects TRBV4-1 to TRBJ2-3; D uncertain. This CDR3 is 16 amino acids long. Trimming stripped 0 bases from V and 6 bases from J, with 16 bases between. CDR1 MGHRA and CDR2 YSYEKL come from the germline V gene. CDR3 nucleotide sequence: TGCGCCAGCAGCCAAGACCGGCCCAGTAGGGCGGATACGCAGTATTTT. Protein sequence: CASSQDRPSRADTQYF.

This clone has ten or more counts. The J gene is TRBJ2-1, the V gene TRBV28; no clear D gene. CDR1 is MDHEN, CDR2 SYDVKM, per germline. The V end was cut by 1 base, the J end by 8 bases, with 6 bases between. The CDR3 runs to 12 residues. The CDR3 coding sequence is TGTGCCAGCAGTTTATCGGTTTATGAGCAGTTCTTC. Translating it yields CASSLSVYEQFF.

V is TRBV5-1 and J is TRBJ2-5; maybe TRBD1 (5 bases). Between the trimmed V and J ends, which lost 0 bases and 4 bases, there was a span of 13 bases. The CDR3 is 15 amino acids. Germline lookup yields CDR1 SGHRS and CDR2 YFSETQ. CDR3 region: CASSLAKQRGETQYF. CDR3 DNA sequence: TGCGCCAGCAGCTTGGCAAAACAAAGGGGAGAGACCCAGTACTTC.

The chain employs TRBV9 and TRBJ1-2; no reliable D call. Deletions cut 4 bases from V and 0 bases from J, with 10 bases between. Germline values: CDR1 SGDLS, CDR2 YYNGEE. This CDR3 region has 14 residues. The CDR3 is CASSPRGSNYGYTF. Here the CDR3 DNA reads TGTGCCAGCAGCCCTAGAGGCTCTAACTATGGCTACACCTTC.

In nucleotides, the CDR3 is TGTGCCAGCAGCTTAGTTCCTTGGCATGAGCAGTTCTTC. Translated, it gives CASSLVPWHEQFF. This rearrangement joins TRBV11-3 to TRBJ2-1; D remains ambiguous. Between the trimmed V and J ends, which lost 1 base and 8 bases, there was a span of 9 bases. Looked up from germline, CDR1 is SGHNT and CDR2 is YENEEA. The CDR3 is 13 amino acids.

This sequence joins TRBV4-2 and TRBJ2-2; tentatively, D is TRBD2 (6 bases). The CDR3 covers 17 residues. The germline CDR1 and CDR2 sequences are LGHNA and YNFKEQ. With 0 bases removed from V and 6 bases from J, the gap between germline ends came to 17 bases. The CDR3 nucleotides read TGTGCCAGCAGCCAAGATTCGGGGGAGAGGCGGGCCGGGGAGCTGTTTTTT. Translated, it gives CASSQDSGERRAGELFF.

The chain carries TRBV13 and TRBJ1-2, with a weak D call TRBD1 (5 bases). V shed 2 bases and J shed 7 bases, with 8 bases lying between them. The CDR3 contains 12 residues. Per the germline V gene, CDR1 is PRHDT and CDR2 is FYEKMQ (reference sequence). The CDR3, as DNA: TGTGCCAGCAGCTTAAGGGGAGGTGGCTACACCTTC. This translates into CASSLRGGGYTF.

J is TRBJ2-3 and V is TRBV5-1; TRBD2 agrees at 11 bases. Germline CDR1 SGHRS, CDR2 YFSETQ. V lost 4 bases and J lost 1; bases outside the gene matches: 5. This CDR3 comprises 16 residues. The CDR3 bases are TGCGCCAGCAGCACCGGACTAGCGGGCCGCACAGATACGCAGTATTTT. Its translation is CASSTGLAGRTDTQYF.

The table lists this clone with a count of one. This chain joins TRBV13 and TRBJ2-1, with TRBD2 matching over 12 bases. The V gene end was trimmed by 0 bases and the J gene end by 5 bases; junction bases not matched to a gene: 8. The CDR3 has 18 amino acids. Germline V CDR1 and CDR2: PRHDT, FYEKMQ (reference sequence). CDR3 coding DNA: TGTGCCAGCAGCTTAGGTGGAAGACTAGCGGGAGCGAACAATGAGCAGTTCTTC. Protein product: CASSLGGRLAGANNEQFF.

This chain joins TRBV25-1 and TRBJ2-1; D possibly corresponds to TRBD1 (5 bases). The V end lost 1 base, the J end lost 10 bases, and 14 bases lay between the germline ends. This CDR3 spans 14 amino acids. Germline loops: CDR1 MGHDK, CDR2 SYGVNS. The CDR3 sequence: CASSEFIGVEEQFF. For the CDR3, the DNA is TGTGCCAGCAGTGAATTCATAGGGGTGGAGGAGCAGTTCTTC.

The chain uses TRBV18 and TRBJ1-2; weak D call: TRBD1 (5 bases). V gave up 2 bases and J gave up 4 bases, with 20 bases separating them. The CDR3 runs to 17 residues. Germline values: CDR1 KGHSH, CDR2 LQKENI. The CDR3 bases are TGTGCCAGCTCACCATCGGGTCGTCAGATGAGGGGCTATGGCTACACCTTC. This encodes CASSPSGRQMRGYGYTF.

This chain joins TRBV18 and TRBJ2-2; a weak D match, TRBD1 (5 bases). CDR3 size: 15 residues. Germline V gene sequence: CDR1 KGHSH, CDR2 LQKENI. Trimming left V 3 bases short and J 4 bases short, with 12 bases between. The DNA for the CDR3 is TGTGCCAGCTCACCGCTAGGGGCATTCACCGGGGAGCTGTTTTTT. The encoded protein is CASSPLGAFTGELFF.

This rearrangement joins TRBV6-4 to TRBJ2-6; 7 bases agree with TRBD1. V trimming: 10 bases; J trimming: 4 bases; junction bases outside the gene matches: 13. The CDR3 runs to 16 residues. The germline V gene has CDR1 MRHNA and CDR2 SNTAGT. CDR3 sequence: CATEGAGGTGANVLTF. As DNA, the CDR3 is TGTGCCACCGAAGGGGCAGGGGGAACCGGGGCCAACGTCCTGACTTTC.